Detailed here is one TCR beta chain. These data originate in a study of blood T cell repertoires in COVID-19. In the study overall: Collection of acute and convalescent COVID-19 samples took place in the United States, Italy and Spain. The analysed material was cDNA or gDNA that came from T cells, B-cell-depleted T cells, or PBMCs.

Germline CDR1 reads SGHRS; CDR2 reads YFSETQ. Trimming shortened V by 3 bases and J by 1 base, and 13 bases separated the two germline ends. CDR3 length: 15 amino acids. Methods used by the authors: Reference gene primer amplification gave nucleated cell count estimates. The assay was immunoSEQ multiplex PCR, and TCRdb's table has in-frame clones only and misses some. That table is the source of V, J and clone size, and D and trimming were worked out from the DNA. This sample has about 460,000 clones; roughly nine tenths occur once, and the top ten carry roughly 8.5%. This sequence originates from a woman aged 55 to 70 who had recovered from COVID-19. The rearrangement joins TRBV5-1 to TRBJ1-1; D is unresolved. Sequences were obtained from PBMCs or T cells enriched from blood (not recorded which). The CDR3 is CASSSYPVPNTEAFF. The CDR3 region has the DNA TGCGCCAGCAGCTCTTATCCCGTCCCGAACACTGAAGCTTTCTTT.